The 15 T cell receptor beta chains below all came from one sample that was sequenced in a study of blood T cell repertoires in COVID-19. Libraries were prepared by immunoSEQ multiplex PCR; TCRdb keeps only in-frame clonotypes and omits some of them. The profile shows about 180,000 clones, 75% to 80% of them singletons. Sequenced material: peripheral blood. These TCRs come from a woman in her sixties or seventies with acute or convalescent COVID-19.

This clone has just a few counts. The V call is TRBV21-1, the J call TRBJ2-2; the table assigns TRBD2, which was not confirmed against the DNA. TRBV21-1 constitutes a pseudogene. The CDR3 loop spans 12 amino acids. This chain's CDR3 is CASSKRAGELFF. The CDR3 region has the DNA TGTGCCAGCAGCAAACGGGCCGGGGAGCTGTTTTTT.

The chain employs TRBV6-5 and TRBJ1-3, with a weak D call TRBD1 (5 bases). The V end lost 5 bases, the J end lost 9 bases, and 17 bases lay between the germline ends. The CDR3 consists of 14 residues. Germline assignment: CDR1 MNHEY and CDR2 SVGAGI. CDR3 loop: CASSTTEMSATIYF. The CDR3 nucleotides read TGTGCCAGCAGTACGACAGAGATGAGTGCCACCATATATTTT.

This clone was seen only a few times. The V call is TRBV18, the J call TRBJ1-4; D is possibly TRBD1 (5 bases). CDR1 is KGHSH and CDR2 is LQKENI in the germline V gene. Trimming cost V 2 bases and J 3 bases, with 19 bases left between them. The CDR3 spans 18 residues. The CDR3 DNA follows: TGTGCCAGCTCACCATCCAGGGTCTCCGTTGATGCTAATGAAAAACTGTTTTTT. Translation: CASSPSRVSVDANEKLFF. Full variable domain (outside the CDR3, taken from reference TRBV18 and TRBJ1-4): NAGVMQNPRHLVRRRGQEARLRCSPMKGHSHVYWYRQLPEEGLKFMVYLQKENIIDESGMPKERFSAEFPKEGPSILRIQQVVRGDSAAYFCASSPSRVSVDANEKLFFGSGTQLSVL.

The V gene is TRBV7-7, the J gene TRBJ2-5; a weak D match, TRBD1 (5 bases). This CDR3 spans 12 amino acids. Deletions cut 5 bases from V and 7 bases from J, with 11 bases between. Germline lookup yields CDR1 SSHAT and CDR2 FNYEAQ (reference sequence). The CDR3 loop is CASSPSTGTQYF. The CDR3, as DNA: TGTGCCAGCAGCCCCTCAACAGGGACCCAGTACTTC.

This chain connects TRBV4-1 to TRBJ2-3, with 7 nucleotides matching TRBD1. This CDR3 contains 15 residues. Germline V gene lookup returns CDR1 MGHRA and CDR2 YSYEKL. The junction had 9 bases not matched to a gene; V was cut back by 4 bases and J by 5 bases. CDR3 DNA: TGCGCCAGCAGCCGCACAGGGGCCCAGGGAGATACGCAGTATTTT. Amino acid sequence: CASSRTGAQGDTQYF.

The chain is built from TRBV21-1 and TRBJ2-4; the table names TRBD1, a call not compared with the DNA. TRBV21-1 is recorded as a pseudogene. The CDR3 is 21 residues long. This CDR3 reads CASSKGKRDRGITPAKNIQYF. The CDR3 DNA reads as TGTGCCAGCAGCAAAGGAAAAAGGGACAGGGGAATCACGCCGGCCAAAAACATTCAGTACTTC.

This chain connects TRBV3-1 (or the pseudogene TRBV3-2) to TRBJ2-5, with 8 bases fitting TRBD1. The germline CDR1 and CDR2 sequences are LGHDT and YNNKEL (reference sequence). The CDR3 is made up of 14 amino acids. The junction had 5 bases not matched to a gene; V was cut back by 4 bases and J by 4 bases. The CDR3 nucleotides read TGTGCCAGCAGCCTTTGGACAGGGCCAGAGACCCAGTACTTC. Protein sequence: CASSLWTGPETQYF.

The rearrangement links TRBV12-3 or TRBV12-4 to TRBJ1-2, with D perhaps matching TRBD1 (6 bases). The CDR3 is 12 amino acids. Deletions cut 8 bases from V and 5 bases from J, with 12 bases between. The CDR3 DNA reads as TGTGCCAGCCGGGGGGCGGGGTATGGCTACACCTTC. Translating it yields CASRGAGYGYTF.

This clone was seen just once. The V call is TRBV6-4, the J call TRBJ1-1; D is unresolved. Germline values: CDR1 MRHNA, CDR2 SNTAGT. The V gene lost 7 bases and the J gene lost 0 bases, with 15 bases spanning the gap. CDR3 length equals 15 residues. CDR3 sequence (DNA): TGTGCCAGCAAGAAGGAGGATCACATGAACACTGAAGCTTTCTTT. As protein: CASKKEDHMNTEAFF.

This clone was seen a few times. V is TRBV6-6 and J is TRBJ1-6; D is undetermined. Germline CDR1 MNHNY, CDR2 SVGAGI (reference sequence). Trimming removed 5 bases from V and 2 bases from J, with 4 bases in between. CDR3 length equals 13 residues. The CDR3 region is CASSETYNSPLHF. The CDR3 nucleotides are TGTGCCAGCAGTGAGACCTATAATTCACCCCTCCACTTT.

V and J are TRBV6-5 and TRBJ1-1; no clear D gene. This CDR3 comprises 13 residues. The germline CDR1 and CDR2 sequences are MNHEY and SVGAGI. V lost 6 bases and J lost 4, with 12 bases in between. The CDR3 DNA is TGTGCCAGCAGGAAAAAAGAGGGCACTGAAGCTTTCTTT. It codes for CASRKKEGTEAFF.

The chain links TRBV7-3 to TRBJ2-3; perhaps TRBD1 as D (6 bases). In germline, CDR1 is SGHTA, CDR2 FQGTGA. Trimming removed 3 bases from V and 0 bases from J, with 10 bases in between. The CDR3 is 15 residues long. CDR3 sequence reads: CASSFQGRSTDTQYF. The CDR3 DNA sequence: TGTGCCAGCAGCTTTCAGGGGCGAAGCACAGATACGCAGTATTTT.

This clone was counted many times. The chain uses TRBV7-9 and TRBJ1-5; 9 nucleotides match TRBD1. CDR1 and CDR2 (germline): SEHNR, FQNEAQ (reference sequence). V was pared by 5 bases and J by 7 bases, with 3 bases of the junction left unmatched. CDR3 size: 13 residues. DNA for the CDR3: TGTGCCAGCAGCCGGGACAGGGTCCAGCCCCAGCATTTT. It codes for CASSRDRVQPQHF.

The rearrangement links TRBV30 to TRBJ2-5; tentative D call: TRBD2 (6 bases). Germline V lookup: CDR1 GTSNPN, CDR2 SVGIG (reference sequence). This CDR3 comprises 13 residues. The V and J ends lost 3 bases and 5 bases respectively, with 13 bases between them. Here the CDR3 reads CAWSFHGRETQYF. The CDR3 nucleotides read TGTGCCTGGAGCTTCCATGGGAGGGAGACCCAGTACTTC.

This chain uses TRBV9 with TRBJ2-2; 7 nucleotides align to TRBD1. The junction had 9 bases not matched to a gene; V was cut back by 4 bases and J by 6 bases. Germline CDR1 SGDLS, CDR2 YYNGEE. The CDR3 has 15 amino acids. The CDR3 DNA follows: TGTGCCAGCAGCCCAGGGACAGTGTCGTCCGGGGAGCTGTTTTTT. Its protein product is CASSPGTVSSGELFF.